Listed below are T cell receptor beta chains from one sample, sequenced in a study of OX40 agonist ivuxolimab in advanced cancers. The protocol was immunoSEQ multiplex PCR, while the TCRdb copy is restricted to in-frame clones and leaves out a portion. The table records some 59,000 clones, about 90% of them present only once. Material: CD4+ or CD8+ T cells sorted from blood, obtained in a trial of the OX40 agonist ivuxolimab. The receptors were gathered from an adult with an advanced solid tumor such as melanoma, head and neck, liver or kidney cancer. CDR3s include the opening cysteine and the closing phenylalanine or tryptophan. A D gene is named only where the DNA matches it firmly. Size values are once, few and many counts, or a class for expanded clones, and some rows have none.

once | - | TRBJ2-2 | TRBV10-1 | TGCGCCAGCAGTCCGAGTGCCGGGGAGCTGTTTTTT | CASSPSAGELFF
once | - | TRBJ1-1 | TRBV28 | TGTGCCAGCAGGGTGCCGGGACAAAACACTGAAGCTTTCTTT | CASRVPGQNTEAFF
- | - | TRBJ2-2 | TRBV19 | TGTGCCAGTAGTATCAACTACCCTACCGGGGAGCTGTTTTTT | CASSINYPTGELFF
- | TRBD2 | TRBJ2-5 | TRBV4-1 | TGCGCCAGCAGCCAACCCTTGGGAGGGGTCGAGCCAGAGACCCAGTACTTC | CASSQPLGGVEPETQYF
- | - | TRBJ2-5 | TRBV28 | TGTGCCAGCAGTGAAGGAGGGACGCCCGAGACCCAGTACTTC | CASSEGGTPETQYF
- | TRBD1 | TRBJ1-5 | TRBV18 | TGTGCCAGCTCTACCGGGACAGAGAGCAATCAGCCCCAGCATTTT | CASSTGTESNQPQHF
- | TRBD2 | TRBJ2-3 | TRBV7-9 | TGTGCCAGCAGTCCTAGCGGGGGGTACACAGATACGCAGTATTTT | CASSPSGGYTDTQYF
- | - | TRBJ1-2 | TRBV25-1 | TGTGCCAGCAGTGAATACAGCTCTAACTATGGCTACACCTTC | CASSEYSSNYGYTF
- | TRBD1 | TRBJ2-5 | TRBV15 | TGTGCCACCAGCAGACCCGAGACAGGGCGAGAGACCCAGTACTTC | CATSRPETGRETQYF
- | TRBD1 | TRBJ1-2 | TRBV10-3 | TGTGCCATAGGGGACAGGGACGGAGGCTACACCTTC | CAIGDRDGGYTF
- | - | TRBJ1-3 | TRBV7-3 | TGTGCCAGCAGCTTAAGGAGCTCTGGAAACACCATATATTTT | CASSLRSSGNTIYF
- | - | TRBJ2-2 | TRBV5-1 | TGCGCCAGCAGCATGTCTCGGGACACCGGGGAGCTGTTTTTT | CASSMSRDTGELFF
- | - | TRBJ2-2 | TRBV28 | TGTGCCAGCAGTTTGCCCCATAACACCGGGGAGCTGTTTTTT | CASSLPHNTGELFF